This note documents a single TCR beta chain sequence. This entry belongs to a study of blood T cell repertoires in COVID-19. Whole-study context: Samples came from the United States, Italy and Spain, spanning acute and convalescent COVID-19.

Trimming removed 6 bases from V and 9 bases from J, with 18 bases in between. CDR1 SNHLY and CDR2 FYNNEI come from the germline V gene. There are 15 residues in the CDR3. Repertoires were generated with immunoSEQ multiplex PCR, while TCRdb's copy carries only in-frame clones and drops some. In the table there are 200,000 to 250,000 clones, roughly 75% of which are singletons. The V and J genes are TRBV2 and TRBJ1-6, with a possible D match to TRBD1 (5 bases). The source is a woman in her 70s with acute or convalescent COVID-19. Material for sequencing was peripheral blood. The CDR3 DNA is TGTGCCAGCAGGGGCCCGGGTGACGGGGGTTCACCCCTCCACTTT. As protein: CASRGPGDGGSPLHF.